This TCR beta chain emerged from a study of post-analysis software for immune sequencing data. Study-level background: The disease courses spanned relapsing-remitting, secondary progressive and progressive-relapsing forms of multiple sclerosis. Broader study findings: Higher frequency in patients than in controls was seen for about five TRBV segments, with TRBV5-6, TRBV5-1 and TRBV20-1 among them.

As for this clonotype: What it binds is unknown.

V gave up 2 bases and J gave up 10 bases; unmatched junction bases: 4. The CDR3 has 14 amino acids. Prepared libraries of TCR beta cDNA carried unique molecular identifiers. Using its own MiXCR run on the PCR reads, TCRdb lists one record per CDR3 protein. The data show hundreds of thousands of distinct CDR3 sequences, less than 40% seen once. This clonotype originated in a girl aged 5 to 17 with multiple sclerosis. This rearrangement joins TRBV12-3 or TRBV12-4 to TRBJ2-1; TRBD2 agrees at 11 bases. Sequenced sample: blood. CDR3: CASSLRASGGEQFF. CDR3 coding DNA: TGTGCCAGCAGTTTAAGGGCTAGCGGGGGGGAGCAGTTCTTC.